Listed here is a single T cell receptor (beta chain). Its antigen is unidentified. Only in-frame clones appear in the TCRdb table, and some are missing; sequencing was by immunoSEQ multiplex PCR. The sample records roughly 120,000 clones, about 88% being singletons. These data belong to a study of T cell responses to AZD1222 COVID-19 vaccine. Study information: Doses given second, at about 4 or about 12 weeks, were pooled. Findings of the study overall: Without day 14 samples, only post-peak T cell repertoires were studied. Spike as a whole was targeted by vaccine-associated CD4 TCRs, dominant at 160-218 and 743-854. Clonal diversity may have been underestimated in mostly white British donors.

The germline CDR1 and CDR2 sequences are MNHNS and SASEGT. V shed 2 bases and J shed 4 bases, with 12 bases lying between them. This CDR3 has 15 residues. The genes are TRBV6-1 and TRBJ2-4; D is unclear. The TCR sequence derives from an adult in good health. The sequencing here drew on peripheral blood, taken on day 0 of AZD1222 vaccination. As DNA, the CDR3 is TGTGCCAGCAGTGAATTAGACGAGAGGAAAAACATTCAGTACTTC. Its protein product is CASSELDERKNIQYF.